A selection of T cell receptor beta chains follows, all from one sample in a study of early T cells in non-severe SARS-CoV-2 infection. In TCRdb, the 5' RACE reads were re-called with MiXCR into one record per CDR3 protein. Of tens of thousands of distinct CDR3 sequences in the sample, 13% to 15% were seen once. This material consisted of whole blood, taken at baseline. Receptor source: an adult who was a healthcare worker with PCR-confirmed SARS-CoV-2 infection or an uninfected control (not recorded which). The conserved cysteine and the conserved F or W are not part of the CDR3 here.

v_call: TRBV3-1
cdr3_aa: ASSQARGTEAF

v_call: TRBV28
cdr3_aa: ASSLQWGEQY

v_call: TRBV12-3/TRBV12-4
cdr3_aa: ASSLYGESYEQY

v_call: TRBV5-5
cdr3_aa: ASSPRTSGRAGDTQY

v_call: TRBV19
cdr3_aa: ASSPYDSGSFNEQF

v_call: TRBV29-1
cdr3_aa: SVTSGRSFWEQF

v_call: TRBV6-2/TRBV6-3
cdr3_aa: ASRHLEGADSNQPQH

v_call: TRBV7-9
cdr3_aa: ASSVGQVSISTDTQY

v_call: TRBV7-6
cdr3_aa: ASSLEPADTQY

v_call: TRBV30
cdr3_aa: AWTKALPYEQY

v_call: TRBV10-2
cdr3_aa: ASSEYGVNTEAF

v_call: TRBV20-1
cdr3_aa: SAREKEYSNQPQH

v_call: TRBV6-5
cdr3_aa: SHFLQAGGWKGDTQY

v_call: TRBV28
cdr3_aa: ASSLWGQGRFSTDTQY

v_call: TRBV20-1
cdr3_aa: SARDLREGAAYGYT

v_call: TRBV29-1
cdr3_aa: SVDGVGQGRSNTEAF

v_call: TRBV19
cdr3_aa: ASSLDYPGLAGGTGELF

v_call: TRBV20-1
cdr3_aa: SARGVWDSYTGELF

v_call: TRBV3-1
cdr3_aa: ASSQVRTGGNTIY

v_call: TRBV20-1
cdr3_aa: SATDRYEQY

v_call: TRBV11-3
cdr3_aa: ASSPGLAGVGTDTQY

v_call: TRBV2
cdr3_aa: ASSWEPQGPYNEQF

v_call: TRBV28
cdr3_aa: ASSTGGSTDTQY

v_call: TRBV20-1
cdr3_aa: SARDSHLLAGSSYNEQF

v_call: TRBV5-4
cdr3_aa: ASSLSGRTNEQF

v_call: TRBV28
cdr3_aa: ASRRSRREQY

v_call: TRBV13
cdr3_aa: ASSPERGTHEQY

v_call: TRBV20-1
cdr3_aa: SAIPGQGGQPQH

v_call: TRBV11-3
cdr3_aa: ASSIGGERSYEQY

v_call: TRBV28
cdr3_aa: ASSLNSPPNFRAAPYEQY

v_call: TRBV18
cdr3_aa: ASSPRAGAGTPLH

v_call: TRBV6-1
cdr3_aa: ASSVTWTSGMGYNEQF

v_call: TRBV30
cdr3_aa: AWSGGTGGPNEKLF

v_call: TRBV20-1
cdr3_aa: SASEGGRNEQY

v_call: TRBV7-9
cdr3_aa: ASAEGLNTDTQY